Listed below are T cell receptor beta chains from one sample, sequenced in a study of T cell responses to AZD1222 COVID-19 vaccine. The method was immunoSEQ multiplex PCR; TCRdb's version includes in-frame clones alone and lacks a portion of them. The profile covers over 150,000 clones, with under 95% appearing a single time and about 1.5% taken by the ten largest. This specimen consisted of peripheral blood, obtained 28 days after the second AZD1222 dose. The source of these receptors is an adult who received the AZD1222 COVID-19 vaccine. The CDR3 runs from the conserved cysteine through the conserved F or W. A D gene is named only where the DNA matches it firmly. Expanded clones are given a class, and other clones once, few, many or no size at all.

CDR3nt: TGTGCCAGCAGTTACGGACCCACTGAAGCTTTCTTT
CDR3aa: CASSYGPTEAFF
abundance: once
j_gene: TRBJ1-1
d_gene: -
v_gene: TRBV6-5

CDR3nt: TGTGCCAGCAGCTTGGTCGTGGGGACAGGGCTTGGCTACACCTTC
CDR3aa: CASSLVVGTGLGYTF
abundance: -
j_gene: TRBJ1-2
d_gene: TRBD1
v_gene: TRBV5-6

CDR3nt: TGTGCCAGCACTTCCTACAATGAGCAGTTCTTC
CDR3aa: CASTSYNEQFF
abundance: -
j_gene: TRBJ2-1
d_gene: -
v_gene: TRBV6-6

CDR3nt: TGTGCCAGCAGCTCGGGGACTAGCGGGGGCAATGAGCAGTTCTTC
CDR3aa: CASSSGTSGGNEQFF
abundance: -
j_gene: TRBJ2-1
d_gene: TRBD2
v_gene: TRBV7-2

CDR3nt: TGTGCCAGCTCACCCCGGGACAGCCGATTGAACTATGGCTACACCTTC
CDR3aa: CASSPRDSRLNYGYTF
abundance: -
j_gene: TRBJ1-2
d_gene: TRBD1
v_gene: TRBV9

CDR3nt: TGTGCCAGCAGTATAACAGAGTCTGGAAACACCATATATTTT
CDR3aa: CASSITESGNTIYF
abundance: -
j_gene: TRBJ1-3
d_gene: -
v_gene: TRBV6-5

CDR3nt: TGTGCCACCAGTGATTCGACTAGCAAGAAGACCCAGTACTTC
CDR3aa: CATSDSTSKKTQYF
abundance: -
j_gene: TRBJ2-5
d_gene: TRBD2
v_gene: TRBV24-1

CDR3nt: TGTGCCAGCAGCTTAAGTTATCCGGGACCTGGAAAGACTGAAGCTTTCTTT
CDR3aa: CASSLSYPGPGKTEAFF
abundance: -
j_gene: TRBJ1-1
d_gene: -
v_gene: TRBV7-9

CDR3nt: TGTGCCAGTAGTTTTGTCGGGGGCTACACCTTC
CDR3aa: CASSFVGGYTF
abundance: -
j_gene: TRBJ1-2
d_gene: -
v_gene: TRBV19

CDR3nt: TGTGCCAGCAGCCCCGACGTAGCGGGCAATCAGCCCCAGCATTTT
CDR3aa: CASSPDVAGNQPQHF
abundance: -
j_gene: TRBJ1-5
d_gene: -
v_gene: TRBV7-9

CDR3nt: TGTGCCAGCAGCCCGATCTCAGGGAACACTGAAGCTTTCTTT
CDR3aa: CASSPISGNTEAFF
abundance: -
j_gene: TRBJ1-1
d_gene: -
v_gene: TRBV7-3

CDR3nt: TGTGCCAGCAGCTTGAGGGGGACCGGGGAGCTGTTTTTT
CDR3aa: CASSLRGTGELFF
abundance: -
j_gene: TRBJ2-2
d_gene: -
v_gene: TRBV11-2

CDR3nt: TGTGCCAGCAGCTGGGCGGACAGACAGGAAGCCTATGGCTACACCTTC
CDR3aa: CASSWADRQEAYGYTF
abundance: few
j_gene: TRBJ1-2
d_gene: -
v_gene: TRBV5-4

CDR3nt: TGTGCCAGCAGTGATCACACGCCGAGCAATCAGCCCCAGCATTTT
CDR3aa: CASSDHTPSNQPQHF
abundance: -
j_gene: TRBJ1-5
d_gene: -
v_gene: TRBV6-1

CDR3nt: TGTGCCAGCGGTATTGACATTCAGTACTTC
CDR3aa: CASGIDIQYF
abundance: -
j_gene: TRBJ2-4
d_gene: -
v_gene: TRBV19

CDR3nt: TGTGCCAGCAGCCCGACAGCTAGGGACACTGAAGCTTTCTTT
CDR3aa: CASSPTARDTEAFF
abundance: once
j_gene: TRBJ1-1
d_gene: -
v_gene: TRBV11-1

CDR3nt: TGTGCCAGCAGCTTAGACCCTGAAAAACTGTTTTTT
CDR3aa: CASSLDPEKLFF
abundance: -
j_gene: TRBJ1-4
d_gene: -
v_gene: TRBV11-3

CDR3nt: TGTGCCAGCAGTGTTTCCCAGGGTATAAGCAATCAGCCCCAGCATTTT
CDR3aa: CASSVSQGISNQPQHF
abundance: -
j_gene: TRBJ1-5
d_gene: -
v_gene: TRBV6-1

CDR3nt: TGTGCCAGTAGTACTCACAGGGCTGGGGCCAACGTCCTGACTTTC
CDR3aa: CASSTHRAGANVLTF
abundance: -
j_gene: TRBJ2-6
d_gene: -
v_gene: TRBV19

CDR3nt: TGCGCCAGCAGCCCGGGGGCCTGGAGGGAAAAACTGTTTTTT
CDR3aa: CASSPGAWREKLFF
abundance: -
j_gene: TRBJ1-4
d_gene: -
v_gene: TRBV5-1

CDR3nt: TGTGCCAGTAGCCCAGGGTGGGGCGAGTGGCATTTT
CDR3aa: CASSPGWGEWHF
abundance: once
j_gene: TRBJ1-5
d_gene: -
v_gene: TRBV19

CDR3nt: TGTGCCAGCAGTTTATCAGGGAGCTATGGCTACACCTTC
CDR3aa: CASSLSGSYGYTF
abundance: -
j_gene: TRBJ1-2
d_gene: -
v_gene: TRBV12-3/TRBV12-4

CDR3nt: TGTGCCAGCAGGGGACAGGCCTATGGCTACACCTTC
CDR3aa: CASRGQAYGYTF
abundance: once
j_gene: TRBJ1-2
d_gene: TRBD1
v_gene: TRBV27

CDR3nt: TGTGCCAGCAGCCTCCTGACTTCACGTGCGGAGGGATCCTACGAGCAGTACTTC
CDR3aa: CASSLLTSRAEGSYEQYF
abundance: -
j_gene: TRBJ2-7
d_gene: -
v_gene: TRBV13

CDR3nt: TGCGCCAGCAGCCAATCGGGGGGGCCCGGAGAGACCCAGTACTTC
CDR3aa: CASSQSGGPGETQYF
abundance: once
j_gene: TRBJ2-5
d_gene: TRBD2
v_gene: TRBV4-3

CDR3nt: TGTGCCAGCACCCGCAATGGGACTAGCGAGGGCAATGAGCAGTTCTTC
CDR3aa: CASTRNGTSEGNEQFF
abundance: few
j_gene: TRBJ2-1
d_gene: TRBD2
v_gene: TRBV25-1

CDR3nt: TGCGCCAGCTCCCCGGGACTAGCGGGGGGCGTTCAAGAGACCCAGTACTTC
CDR3aa: CASSPGLAGGVQETQYF
abundance: once
j_gene: TRBJ2-5
d_gene: TRBD2
v_gene: TRBV5-1

CDR3nt: TGTGCCAGCAGCGTAGAAGGTAACAGACCTCTGGACACCATATATTTT
CDR3aa: CASSVEGNRPLDTIYF
abundance: -
j_gene: TRBJ1-3
d_gene: -
v_gene: TRBV9

CDR3nt: TGCGCCAGCAGCCAAGATCGAATGGGGACTGGAGCTTTCTTT
CDR3aa: CASSQDRMGTGAFF
abundance: -
j_gene: TRBJ1-1
d_gene: -
v_gene: TRBV4-1

CDR3nt: TGTGCCAGCAGTTACTCGGACGGTCAAAACATTCAGTACTTC
CDR3aa: CASSYSDGQNIQYF
abundance: -
j_gene: TRBJ2-4
d_gene: -
v_gene: TRBV6-5